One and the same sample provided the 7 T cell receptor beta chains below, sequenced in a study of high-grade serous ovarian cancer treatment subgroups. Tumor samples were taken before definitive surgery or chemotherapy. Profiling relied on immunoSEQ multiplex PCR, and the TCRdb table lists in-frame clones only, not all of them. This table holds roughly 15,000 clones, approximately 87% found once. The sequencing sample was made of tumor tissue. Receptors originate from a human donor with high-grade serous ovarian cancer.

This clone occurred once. The CDR3 sequence is CASSPPLTSKAASFTQYF. The CDR3 DNA reads TGTGCCAGCTCACCACCGCTTACTAGTAAGGCGGCATCGTTCACGCAGTATTTT. The chain carries TRBV18 and TRBJ2-3; tentative D call: TRBD2 (5 bases). This CDR3 is built from 18 residues. V was clipped by 0 bases and J by 9 bases, with 25 bases between them. CDR1 is KGHSH and CDR2 is LQKENI in the germline V gene.

CDR3 DNA: TGTGCCAGCAGTTTACTTGGGACAGGGGCTCACTATGGCTACACCTTC. The encoded protein is CASSLLGTGAHYGYTF. The rearrangement uses TRBV28 and TRBJ1-2; 10 nucleotides line up with TRBD1. CDR3 size: 16 residues. The germline V gene has CDR1 MDHEN and CDR2 SYDVKM. V lost 2 bases, J lost 3 bases, and 6 bases stayed unmatched.

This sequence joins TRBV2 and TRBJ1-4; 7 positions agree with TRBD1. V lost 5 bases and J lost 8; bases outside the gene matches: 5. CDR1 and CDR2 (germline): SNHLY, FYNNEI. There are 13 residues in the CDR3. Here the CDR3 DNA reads TGTGCCAGCAGTCCCGGGACAGAAGAAAAACTGTTTTTT. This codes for CASSPGTEEKLFF.

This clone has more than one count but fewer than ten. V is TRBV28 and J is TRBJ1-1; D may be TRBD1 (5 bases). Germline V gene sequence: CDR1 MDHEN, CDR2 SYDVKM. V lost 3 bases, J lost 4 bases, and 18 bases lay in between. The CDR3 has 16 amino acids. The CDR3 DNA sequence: TGTGCCAGCAGTTTGGGCACAGGCGGAGGTCGCACTGAAGCTTTCTTT. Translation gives CASSLGTGGGRTEAFF.

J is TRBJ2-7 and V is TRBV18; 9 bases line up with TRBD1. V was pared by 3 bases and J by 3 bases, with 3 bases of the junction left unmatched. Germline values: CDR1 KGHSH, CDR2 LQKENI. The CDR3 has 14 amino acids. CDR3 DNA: TGTGCCAGCTCACCCGGGACAGGGAACTACGAGCAGTACTTC. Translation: CASSPGTGNYEQYF.

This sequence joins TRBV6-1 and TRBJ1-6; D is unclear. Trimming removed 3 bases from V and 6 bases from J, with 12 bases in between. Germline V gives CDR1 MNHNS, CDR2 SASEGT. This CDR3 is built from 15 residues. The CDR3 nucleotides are TGTGCCAGCAGTGACAGGCGGGCATTTAATTCACCCCTCCACTTT. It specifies CASSDRRAFNSPLHF.

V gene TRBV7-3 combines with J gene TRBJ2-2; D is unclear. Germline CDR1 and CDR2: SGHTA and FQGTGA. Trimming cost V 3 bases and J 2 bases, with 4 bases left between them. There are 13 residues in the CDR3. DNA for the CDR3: TGTGCCAGCAGCTTTCCAAACACCGGGGAGCTGTTTTTT. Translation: CASSFPNTGELFF.